Below are 7 T cell receptor beta chains sequenced from a single sample in a study of a mutant IDH1 vaccine in newly diagnosed glioma. Time point in this sample: week 47, end of study. Each vaccine dose was 300 ug of mutant IDH1 20-mer peptide, with topical imiquimod. TCRdb's table, derived via immunoSEQ multiplex PCR, lists solely in-frame clones and lacks some. The sample has almost 95,000 clones, around nine tenths seen once; the top ten hold roughly 0.74%. No antigen has been assigned to these receptors. This specimen consisted of PBMCs, obtained from a glioma patient whose treatment included an IDH1 peptide vaccine. These receptors originate from a woman aged 45-60 years with glioma.

The chain links TRBV15 to TRBJ2-5; 10 bases agree with TRBD2. The J call is uncertain, as TRBJ2-7 better fits the DNA end. The CDR3 consists of 15 residues. Germline loops: CDR1 LNHNV, CDR2 YYDKDF (reference sequence). The CDR3 nucleotides are TGTGCCACCAGCAGAGAAACTAGCGGGGCCTACGAGCAGTACTTC. Translated, it gives CATSRETSGAYEQYF.

The genes are TRBV27 and TRBJ2-5, with D unclear. Germline loops: CDR1 MNHEY, CDR2 SMNVEV (reference sequence). The V and J ends lost 0 bases and 0 bases respectively, with 8 bases between them. The length of the CDR3 is 15 residues. The CDR3 DNA follows: TGTGCCAGCAGTTTATCGAACTACAACCAAGAGACCCAGTACTTC. This gives the protein CASSLSNYNQETQYF.

This clone was recorded only once. The gene calls are TRBV30 and TRBJ2-7; D is undetermined. Per germline, CDR1 GTSNPN and CDR2 SVGIG (reference sequence). CDR3 size: 16 residues. V shed 2 bases and J shed 2 bases, with 19 bases lying between them. The CDR3 coding sequence is TGTGCCTGGAGTCCCTGGCAAGGTAGCTGGACCTACGAGCAGTACTTC. It specifies CAWSPWQGSWTYEQYF.

The sample holds one count of this clone. The V call is TRBV9, the J call TRBJ2-2; the D gene is possibly TRBD2 (5 bases). The CDR3 spans 16 residues. V gave up 3 bases and J gave up 2 bases, with 14 bases separating them. Germline V CDR1 and CDR2: SGDLS, YYNGEE. In DNA, the CDR3 is TGTGCCAGCAGCGCTCGGGAAGGGATCAACACCGGGGAGCTGTTTTTT. The encoded protein is CASSAREGINTGELFF. Looking up the rest from reference TRBV9 and TRBJ2-2 gives the full variable domain: DSGVTQTPKHLITATGQRVTLRCSPRSGDLSVYWYQQSLDQGLQFLIQYYNGEERAKGNILERFSAQQFPDLHSELNLSSLELGDSALYFCASSAREGINTGELFFGEGSRLTVL.

The chain links TRBV19 to TRBJ1-1; no reliable D call. CDR1 is LNHDA, CDR2 SQIVND, per germline (reference sequence). The CDR3 length is 15 residues. Trimming removed 0 bases from V and 0 bases from J, with 8 bases in between. CDR3 nucleotides: TGTGCCAGTAGTATAGATAACGTCATGAACACTGAAGCTTTCTTT. Translating gives CASSIDNVMNTEAFF.

The rearrangement joins TRBV7-9 to TRBJ2-2; TRBD2 matches 8 bases. After removal of 3 bases from V and 4 bases from J, the junction contained 7 bases not matched to a gene. Per the germline V gene, CDR1 is SEHNR and CDR2 is FQNEAQ (reference sequence). The CDR3 length is 16 residues. Here the CDR3 reads CASSLRAGEVTGELFF. CDR3 bases: TGTGCCAGCAGCTTGAGAGCGGGAGAGGTCACCGGGGAGCTGTTTTTT.

The V and J genes are TRBV5-1 and TRBJ1-1; no firm D call. The CDR3 is 18 amino acids. Germline V gene data show CDR1 as SGHRS and CDR2 as YFSETQ. The ends were cut back, 2 bases at V and 0 bases at J, with 20 bases in the middle. CDR3 protein: CASSFRQLGYELNTEAFF. The DNA of the CDR3 is TGCGCCAGCAGCTTCCGTCAGCTTGGCTACGAGCTGAACACTGAAGCTTTCTTT.